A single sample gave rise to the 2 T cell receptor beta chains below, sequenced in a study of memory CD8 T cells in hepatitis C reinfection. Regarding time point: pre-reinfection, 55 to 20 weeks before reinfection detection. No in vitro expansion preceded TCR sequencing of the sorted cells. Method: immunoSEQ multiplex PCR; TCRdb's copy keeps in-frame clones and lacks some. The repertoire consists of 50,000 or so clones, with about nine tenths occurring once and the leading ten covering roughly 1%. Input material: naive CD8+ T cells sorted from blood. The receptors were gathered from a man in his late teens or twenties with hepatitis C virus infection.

The CDR3 DNA sequence: TGCAGCGTTGTAGACAGAATAACTAACTATGGCTACACCTTC. Protein: CSVVDRITNYGYTF. The chain joins TRBV29-1 to TRBJ1-2, with D possibly matching TRBD1 (5 bases). From germline, CDR1 is SQVTM and CDR2 ANQGSEA. The length of the CDR3 is 14 residues. Deletions cut 4 bases from V and 0 bases from J, with 12 bases between.

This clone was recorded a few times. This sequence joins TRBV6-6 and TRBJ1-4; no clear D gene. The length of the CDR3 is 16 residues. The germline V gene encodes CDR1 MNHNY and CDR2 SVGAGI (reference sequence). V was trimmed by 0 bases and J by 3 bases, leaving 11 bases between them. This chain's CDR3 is CASSYSMAAPNEKLFF. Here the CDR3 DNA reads TGTGCCAGCAGTTACTCGATGGCGGCACCTAATGAAAAACTGTTTTTT.